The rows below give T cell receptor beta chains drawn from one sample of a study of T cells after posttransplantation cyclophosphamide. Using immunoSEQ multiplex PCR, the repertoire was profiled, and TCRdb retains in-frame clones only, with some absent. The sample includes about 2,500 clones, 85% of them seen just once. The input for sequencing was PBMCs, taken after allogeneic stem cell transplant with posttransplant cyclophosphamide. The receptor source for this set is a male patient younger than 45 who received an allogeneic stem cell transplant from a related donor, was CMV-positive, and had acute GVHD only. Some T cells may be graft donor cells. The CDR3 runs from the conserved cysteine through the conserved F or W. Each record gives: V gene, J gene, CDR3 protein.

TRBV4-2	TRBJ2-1	CASQQERGTYNEQFF
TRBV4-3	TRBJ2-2	CASSVIQGAGELFF
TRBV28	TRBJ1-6	CASSYITGGGITYNSPLHF
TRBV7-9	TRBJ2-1	CASSPTRFGGNEQFF
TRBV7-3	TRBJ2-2	CASSPTRDTGELFF
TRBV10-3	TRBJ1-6	CAGTGTVNSPLHF
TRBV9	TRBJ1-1	CASSPQREAFF
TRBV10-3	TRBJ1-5	CAISDRGNQPQHF
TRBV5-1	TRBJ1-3	CASSLEPGAGNTIYF
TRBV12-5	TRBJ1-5	CASGFLPSTGFKEPQHF
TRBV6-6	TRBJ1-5	CASRFGESNQPQHF
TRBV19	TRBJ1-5	CASSHRWGLSNQPQHF
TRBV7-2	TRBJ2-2	CASSFPNTGELFF